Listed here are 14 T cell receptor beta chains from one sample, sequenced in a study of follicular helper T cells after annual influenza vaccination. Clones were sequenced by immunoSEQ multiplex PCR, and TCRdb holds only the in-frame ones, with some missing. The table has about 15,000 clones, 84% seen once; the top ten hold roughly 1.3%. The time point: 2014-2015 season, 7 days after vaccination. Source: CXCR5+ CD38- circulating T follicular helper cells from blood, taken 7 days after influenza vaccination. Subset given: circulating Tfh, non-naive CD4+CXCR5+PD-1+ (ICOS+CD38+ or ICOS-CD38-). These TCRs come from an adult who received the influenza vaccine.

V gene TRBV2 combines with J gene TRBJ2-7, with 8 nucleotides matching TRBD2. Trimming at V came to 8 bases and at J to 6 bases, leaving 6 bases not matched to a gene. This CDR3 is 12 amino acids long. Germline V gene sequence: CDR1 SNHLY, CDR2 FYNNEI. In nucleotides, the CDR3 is TGTGCCAGCTTGGGACTAGGCGGCGAGCAGTACTTC. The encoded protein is CASLGLGGEQYF.

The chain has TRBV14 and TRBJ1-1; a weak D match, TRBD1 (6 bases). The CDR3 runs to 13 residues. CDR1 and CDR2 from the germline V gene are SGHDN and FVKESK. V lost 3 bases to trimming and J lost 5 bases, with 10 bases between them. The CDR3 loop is CASSQTGSTEAFF. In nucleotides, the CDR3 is TGTGCCAGCAGCCAGACAGGTTCGACTGAAGCTTTCTTT.

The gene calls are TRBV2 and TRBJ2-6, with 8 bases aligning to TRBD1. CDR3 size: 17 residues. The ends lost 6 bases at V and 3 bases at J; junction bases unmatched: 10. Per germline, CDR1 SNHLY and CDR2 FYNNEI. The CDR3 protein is CASRFQGALLGANVLTF. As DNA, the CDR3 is TGTGCCAGCAGGTTTCAGGGGGCGCTGCTTGGGGCCAACGTCCTGACTTTC.

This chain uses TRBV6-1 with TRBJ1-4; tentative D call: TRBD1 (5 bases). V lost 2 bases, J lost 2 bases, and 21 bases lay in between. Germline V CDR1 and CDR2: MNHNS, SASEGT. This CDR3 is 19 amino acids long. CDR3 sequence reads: CASSERGKGRIGTNEKLFF. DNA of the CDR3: TGTGCCAGCAGTGAAAGGGGAAAGGGAAGGATAGGGACTAATGAAAAACTGTTTTTT.

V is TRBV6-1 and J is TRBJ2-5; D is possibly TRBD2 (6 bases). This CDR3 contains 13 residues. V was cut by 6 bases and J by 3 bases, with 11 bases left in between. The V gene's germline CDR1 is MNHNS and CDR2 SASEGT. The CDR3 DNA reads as TGTGCCAGCAGCGGGACTTATAAAGAGACCCAGTACTTC. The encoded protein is CASSGTYKETQYF.

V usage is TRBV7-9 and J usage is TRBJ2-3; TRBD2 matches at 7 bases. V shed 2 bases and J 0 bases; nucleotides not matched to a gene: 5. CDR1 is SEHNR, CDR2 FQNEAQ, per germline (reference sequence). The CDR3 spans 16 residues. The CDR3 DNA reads TGTGCCAGCAGCTTAAATCCGGGGGGAAGCACAGATACGCAGTATTTT. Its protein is CASSLNPGGSTDTQYF.

In DNA form, the CDR3 reads TGTGCCAGCAGTTTATTCGACAGGGGCCTGAATCAGCCCCAGCATTTT. Translated: CASSLFDRGLNQPQHF. This chain connects TRBV6-5 to TRBJ1-5, with 8 positions matching TRBD1. The trim removed 4 bases at V and 4 bases at J, leaving 9 bases unmatched. There are 16 residues in the CDR3. The germline V gene encodes CDR1 MNHEY and CDR2 SVGAGI.

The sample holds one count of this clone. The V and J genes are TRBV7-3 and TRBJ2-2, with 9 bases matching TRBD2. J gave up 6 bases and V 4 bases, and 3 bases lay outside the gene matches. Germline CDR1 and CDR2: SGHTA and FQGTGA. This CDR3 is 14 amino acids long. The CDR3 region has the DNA TGTGCCAGCAGCTCTAGCGGGGTCGCCGGGGAGCTGTTTTTT. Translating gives CASSSSGVAGELFF.

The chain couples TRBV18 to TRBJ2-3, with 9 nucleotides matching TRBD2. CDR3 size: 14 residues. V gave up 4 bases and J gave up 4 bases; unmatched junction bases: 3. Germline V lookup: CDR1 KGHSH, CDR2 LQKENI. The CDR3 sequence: CASSLAGVSDTQYF. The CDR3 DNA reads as TGTGCCAGCTCACTAGCGGGAGTATCAGATACGCAGTATTTT.

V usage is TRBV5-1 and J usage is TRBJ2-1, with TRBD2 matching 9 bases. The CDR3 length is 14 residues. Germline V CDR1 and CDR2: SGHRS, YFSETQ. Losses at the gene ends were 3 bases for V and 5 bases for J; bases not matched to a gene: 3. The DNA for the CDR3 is TGCGCCAGCAGCTGGGCGGGAGGGGACAATGAGCAGTTCTTC. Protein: CASSWAGGDNEQFF.

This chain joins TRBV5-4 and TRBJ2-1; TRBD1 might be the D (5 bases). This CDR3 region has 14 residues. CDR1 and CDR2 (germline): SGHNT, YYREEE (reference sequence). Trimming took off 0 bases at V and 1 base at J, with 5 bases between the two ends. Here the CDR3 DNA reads TGTGCCAGCAGCTTGGGACAGTCCTACAATGAGCAGTTCTTC. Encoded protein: CASSLGQSYNEQFF.

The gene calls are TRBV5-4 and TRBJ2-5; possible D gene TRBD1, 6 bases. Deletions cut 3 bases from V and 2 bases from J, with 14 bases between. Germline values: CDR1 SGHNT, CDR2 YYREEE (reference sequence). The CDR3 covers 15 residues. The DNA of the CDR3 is TGTGCCAGCAGCTCGGAGAGCGGACAGCAAGAGACCCAGTACTTC. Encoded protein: CASSSESGQQETQYF.

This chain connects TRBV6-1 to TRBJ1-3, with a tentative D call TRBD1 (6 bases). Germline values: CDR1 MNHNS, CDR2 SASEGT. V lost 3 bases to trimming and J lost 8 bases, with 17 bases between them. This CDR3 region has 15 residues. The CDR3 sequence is CASSEPDSPSDTIYF. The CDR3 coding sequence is TGTGCCAGCAGTGAGCCGGACAGTCCTTCCGACACCATATATTTT.

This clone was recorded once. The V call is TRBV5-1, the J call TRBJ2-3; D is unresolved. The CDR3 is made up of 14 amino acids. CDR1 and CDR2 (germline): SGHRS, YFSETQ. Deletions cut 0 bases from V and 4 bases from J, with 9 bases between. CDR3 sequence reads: CASSLGRGPDTQYF. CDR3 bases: TGCGCCAGCAGCTTGGGCAGAGGTCCAGATACGCAGTATTTT.